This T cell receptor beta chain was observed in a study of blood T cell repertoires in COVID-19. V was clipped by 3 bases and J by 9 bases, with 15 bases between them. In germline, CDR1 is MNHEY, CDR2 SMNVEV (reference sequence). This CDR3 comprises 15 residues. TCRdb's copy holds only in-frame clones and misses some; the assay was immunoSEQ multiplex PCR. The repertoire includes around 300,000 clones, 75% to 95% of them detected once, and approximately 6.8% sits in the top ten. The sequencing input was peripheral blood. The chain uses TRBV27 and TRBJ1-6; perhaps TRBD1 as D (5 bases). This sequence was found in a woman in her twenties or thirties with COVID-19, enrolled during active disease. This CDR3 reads CASSFGGKRSSPLHF. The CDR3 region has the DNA TGTGCCAGCAGTTTCGGGGGGAAGAGGAGTTCACCCCTCCACTTT.